Each of the 5 T cell receptor beta chains below was sequenced from the same sample in a study of shared clonotypes between healthy human individuals. Only in-frame clones appear in the TCRdb table, and some are missing; sequencing was by immunoSEQ multiplex PCR. The table shows some 700,000 clones, with roughly 87% occurring only once. What was sequenced was memory CD8+ T cells from PBMCs. The subset was: CD45RO+ cells pooled with CCR7-negative TemRA cells. Receptor source: a man younger than 35 in good health. Some clones in this sample may be carry-over from other donors' samples.

This clone was observed a single time. The genes are TRBV27 and TRBJ2-7, with D unresolved. The CDR3 totals 14 residues. Germline V lookup: CDR1 MNHEY, CDR2 SMNVEV (reference sequence). The V end was cut by 6 bases, the J end by 3 bases, with 15 bases between. The CDR3 nucleotides read TGTGCCAGCAGCCTAACCCCGACTCTCTACGAGCAGTACTTC. Amino acid sequence: CASSLTPTLYEQYF.

The chain links TRBV9 to TRBJ2-5; 14 bases align to TRBD2. V trimming: 0 bases; J trimming: 6 bases; junction bases outside the gene matches: 10. Germline loops: CDR1 SGDLS, CDR2 YYNGEE. The CDR3 is made up of 18 amino acids. Here the CDR3 DNA reads TGTGCCAGCAGCGTAGATGGGACTAGCGGGAGCGGGGGGCAGACCCAGTACTTC. The encoded protein is CASSVDGTSGSGGQTQYF.

A single count supports this clone. This chain links TRBV11-2 with TRBJ1-2, with 8 bases matching TRBD1. The CDR3 is made up of 14 amino acids. Germline values: CDR1 SGHAT, CDR2 FQNNGV. Losses at the gene ends were 4 bases for V and 8 bases for J; bases not matched to a gene: 9. The CDR3 bases are TGTGCCAGCAGCTCAGTGGGAGGACAGGGCGGCTACACCTTC. This translates into CASSSVGGQGGYTF.

The V call is TRBV4-1, the J call TRBJ2-3; 11 nucleotides agree with TRBD2. The CDR3 is 16 amino acids. Germline lookup yields CDR1 MGHRA and CDR2 YSYEKL. Trimming at V came to 2 bases and at J to 2 bases, leaving 3 bases not matched to a gene. CDR3 protein: CASSQKTSGTTDTQYF. CDR3 nucleotides: TGCGCCAGCAGCCAAAAGACTAGCGGGACCACAGATACGCAGTATTTT.

The chain has TRBV12-5 and TRBJ1-1, with D unresolved. V lost 1 base and J 1 base, leaving 4 bases between the germline ends. Germline CDR1 LGHNT, CDR2 FRNRAP. The CDR3 spans 13 residues. The CDR3 nucleotides read TGTGCTAGTGGTTTGGAACGGAACACTGAAGCTTTCTTT. Translating gives CASGLERNTEAFF.